Each of the 12 T cell receptor beta chains below was sequenced from the same sample in a study of hypomethylating agent response in myelodysplastic syndrome. The protocol was immunoSEQ multiplex PCR, while the TCRdb copy is restricted to in-frame clones and leaves out a portion. The table lists around 3,000 clones, roughly 84% of them singletons. The input for sequencing was bone marrow, taken before or after starting hypomethylating agent treatment for myelodysplastic syndrome (not recorded which). The receptors derive from a human donor with myelodysplastic syndrome.

V gene TRBV6-5 combines with J gene TRBJ2-7; 10 nucleotides match TRBD1. J was trimmed by 4 bases and V by 8 bases; bases with no gene match: 2. Germline V gives CDR1 MNHEY, CDR2 SVGAGI. This CDR3 comprises 12 residues. CDR3 nucleotides: TGTGCCAGCTGGGACAGGGGTTACGAGCAGTACTTC. This encodes CASWDRGYEQYF.

The rearrangement links TRBV6-6 to TRBJ2-5; D is possibly TRBD1 or TRBD2 (7 bases each). Trimming took off 6 bases at V and 5 bases at J, with 22 bases between the two ends. The CDR3 totals 16 residues. Germline-derived CDR1 and CDR2 are MNHNY and SVGAGI (reference sequence). CDR3 coding DNA: TGTGCCAGCAGCCCGGCCGATGGGAGGGGGCGGGAGACCCAGTACTTC. Amino acids: CASSPADGRGRETQYF.

This chain connects TRBV27 to TRBJ2-4; D not certain. Germline V gene sequence: CDR1 MNHEY, CDR2 SMNVEV (reference sequence). The CDR3 loop spans 16 amino acids. V was pared by 5 bases and J by 0 bases, with 14 bases between. This CDR3 is CASSPRTSEAKNIQYF. The CDR3 DNA reads as TGTGCCAGCAGTCCCAGAACATCCGAAGCCAAAAACATTCAGTACTTC.

The CDR3, as DNA: TGTGCCAGCAGCTTGGAGGGGGCCGGCACTGAAGCTTTCTTT. It codes for CASSLEGAGTEAFF. The chain couples TRBV7-9 to TRBJ1-1; 7 nucleotides align to TRBD1. The CDR3 contains 14 residues. The V gene end was trimmed by 3 bases and the J gene end by 4 bases; junction bases not matched to a gene: 5. Germline CDR1 and CDR2: SEHNR and FQNEAQ (reference sequence). Full variable domain (remainder filled in from reference TRBV7-9 and TRBJ1-1): DTGVSQNPRHKITKRGQNVTFRCDPISEHNRLYWYRQTLGQGPEFLTYFQNEAQLEKSRLLSDRFSAERPKGSFSTLEIQRTEQGDSAMYLCASSLEGAGTEAFFGQGTRLTVV.

The chain recombines TRBV21-1 with TRBJ1-3; TRBD1 is the table's D call and was not checked against the DNA. TRBV21-1 is classified as a pseudogene. This CDR3 comprises 16 residues. Here the CDR3 DNA reads TGTGCCAGCAGCGAGGGGGTTTGGAGCTCTGGAAACACCATATATTTT. Translated, it gives CASSEGVWSSGNTIYF.

The V and J genes are TRBV11-2 and TRBJ2-5; perhaps TRBD1 as D (6 bases). The J call is in doubt because the DNA end fits TRBJ2-7 better. In germline, CDR1 is SGHAT, CDR2 FQNNGV. CDR3 length: 15 residues. In DNA form, the CDR3 reads TGTGCCAGCAGCTTGGATAGGACAGCCTACTACGAGCAGTACTTC. It codes for CASSLDRTAYYEQYF.

In its sample, this clone was seen once. The rearrangement uses TRBV4-2 and TRBJ1-5; the D is unclear. This CDR3 region has 15 residues. CDR1 is LGHNA and CDR2 is YNFKEQ in the germline V gene. V was shortened by 0 bases and J by 3 bases, with 9 bases between the two germline ends. The CDR3: CASSQDTEANQPQHF. The CDR3 nucleotides are TGTGCCAGCAGCCAAGATACAGAGGCCAATCAGCCCCAGCATTTT.

The chain recombines TRBV10-3 with TRBJ1-4; 9 bases align to TRBD1. The trim removed 10 bases at V and 2 bases at J, leaving 8 bases unmatched. The CDR3 extends over 15 amino acids. Germline values: CDR1 ENHRY, CDR2 SYGVKD. The CDR3 DNA reads TGTGCCAGTACAGGGGGCGCAGAGACTAATGAAAAACTGTTTTTT. Translating gives CASTGGAETNEKLFF.

The rearrangement uses TRBV6-6 and TRBJ1-1; unclear D gene. Looked up from germline, CDR1 is MNHNY and CDR2 is SVGAGI (reference sequence). The CDR3 is 14 amino acids. V was pared by 6 bases and J by 1 base, with 12 bases between. The CDR3 loop is CASSSLVANTEAFF. The CDR3 DNA follows: TGTGCCAGCAGCTCCCTAGTCGCGAACACTGAAGCTTTCTTT.

The chain carries TRBV5-6 and TRBJ2-3; D call uncertain. CDR3 length equals 14 residues. Trimming removed 4 bases from V and 1 base from J, with 10 bases in between. Germline CDR1 reads SGHDT; CDR2 reads YYEEEE. Written as DNA, the CDR3 is TGTGCCAGCAGCCCAGGACCTGGCACAGATACGCAGTATTTT. Residues: CASSPGPGTDTQYF.

The chain employs TRBV4-2 and TRBJ2-7; no definite D call. There are 13 residues in the CDR3. CDR1 LGHNA and CDR2 YNFKEQ come from the germline V gene. V was clipped by 1 base and J by 4 bases, with 8 bases between them. The CDR3 reads CASSQGLFYEQYF. As DNA, the CDR3 is TGTGCCAGCAGCCAAGGACTCTTTTACGAGCAGTACTTC.

The chain has TRBV10-2 and TRBJ1-2, with no clear D. Trimming removed 2 bases at V and 6 bases at J, with 10 bases between. The CDR3 consists of 13 residues. Germline loops: CDR1 WSHSY, CDR2 SAAADI. The CDR3 coding sequence is TGCGCCAGCAGTGAGGAGGGAGGGAATGGCTACACCTTC. Its protein is CASSEEGGNGYTF.